Below, 17 T cell receptor beta chains from the same sample are listed, as sequenced in a study of blood T cell repertoires in COVID-19. Using immunoSEQ multiplex PCR, the repertoire was profiled, and TCRdb retains in-frame clones only, with some absent. The sample yields 250,000 or so clones, approximately 86% seen once. What was sequenced was peripheral blood. The receptors originated from a human donor in a cohort sampled during active COVID-19.

The chain has TRBV6-5 and TRBJ2-7, with TRBD2 matching 11 bases. Trimming took 0 bases from V and 4 from J; bases not matched to a gene: 2. The CDR3 sequence is 15 residues long. Looked up from germline, CDR1 is MNHEY and CDR2 is SVGAGI. As DNA, the CDR3 is TGTGCCAGCAGTTACTCACTAGCGGGGGCATACGAGCAGTACTTC. Translated: CASSYSLAGAYEQYF.

The V and J genes are TRBV14 and TRBJ1-3; D ambiguous. V lost 9 bases and J lost 0, with 9 bases in between. This CDR3 is 13 amino acids long. Germline CDR1 SGHDN, CDR2 FVKESK. CDR3 protein: CASRPGSGNTIYF. The CDR3, as DNA: TGTGCCAGTCGTCCAGGCTCTGGAAACACCATATATTTT.

This chain joins TRBV5-4 and TRBJ1-2; tentative D call: TRBD1 (5 bases). Germline V gene data show CDR1 as SGHNT and CDR2 as YYREEE (reference sequence). The CDR3 loop spans 14 amino acids. The V end lost 0 bases, the J end lost 8 bases, and 14 bases lay between the germline ends. CDR3 sequence reads: CASSLVVEQGGYTF. CDR3 in DNA: TGTGCCAGCAGCTTGGTTGTAGAGCAGGGAGGCTACACCTTC.

This rearrangement joins TRBV18 to TRBJ1-1; 7 bases fit TRBD1. J gave up 3 bases and V 4 bases, and 8 bases lay outside the gene matches. The CDR3 length is 15 residues. CDR1 and CDR2 from the germline V gene are KGHSH and LQKENI. CDR3 DNA sequence: TGTGCCAGCTCACAAACTAGGGGGCGGGACACTGAAGCTTTCTTT. Encoded protein: CASSQTRGRDTEAFF.

This clone turned up a few times. The CDR3 DNA reads TGTGCCAGCAGTTTAGCACAGTCCTATGGCTACACCTTC. This gives the protein CASSLAQSYGYTF. This chain uses TRBV12-3 or TRBV12-4 with TRBJ1-2, with no clear D. The V and J ends lost 0 bases and 4 bases respectively, with 6 bases between them. CDR3 length equals 13 residues.

This clone was seen a single time. This sequence joins TRBV20-1 and TRBJ2-7; TRBD2 matches 13 bases. This CDR3 contains 15 residues. CDR1 is DFQATT, CDR2 SNEGSKA, per germline (reference sequence). V lost 3 bases, J lost 3 bases, and 5 bases stayed unmatched. The CDR3 DNA reads as TGCAGTGCTAGTGGCGGGACTAGCGGGAACTACGAGCAGTACTTC. This sequence encodes CSASGGTSGNYEQYF.

Only a few counts were recorded for this clone. The chain employs TRBV27 and TRBJ2-7; 10 bases match TRBD1. CDR3 size: 14 residues. V lost 3 bases and J lost 7; bases outside the gene matches: 6. Germline CDR1 MNHEY, CDR2 SMNVEV (reference sequence). CDR3 nucleotides: TGTGCCAGCAGTTTTCCGGGACAGGGGAGAGAGCAGTACTTC. Residues: CASSFPGQGREQYF.

J is TRBJ2-2 and V is TRBV7-6; 7 bases line up with TRBD2. Germline-derived CDR1 and CDR2 are SGHVS and FNYEAQ. The V and J ends lost 1 base and 7 bases, in that order; junction bases with no gene match: 6. This CDR3 spans 15 amino acids. CDR3 DNA: TGTGCCAGCAGCTTAGTGGGAGGGCCGTTCGGGGAGCTGTTTTTT. It specifies CASSLVGGPFGELFF.

J is TRBJ2-3 and V is TRBV6-4; D may be TRBD2 (5 bases). CDR1 is MRHNA and CDR2 is SNTAGT in the germline V gene. The CDR3 runs to 16 residues. Trimming removed 8 bases at V and 2 bases at J, with 20 bases between. The CDR3 sequence is CASSRQWTRDTDTQYF. The CDR3, as DNA: TGTGCCAGCTCTAGGCAGTGGACTCGAGACACAGATACGCAGTATTTT.

The DNA for the CDR3 is TGTGCCAGCAGTTTACGCGGACAGGGGGTCCTCTACGAGCAGTACTTC. This sequence encodes CASSLRGQGVLYEQYF. This chain links TRBV27 with TRBJ2-7; 10 bases line up with TRBD1. There are 16 residues in the CDR3. V was pared by 2 bases and J by 3 bases, with 7 bases of the junction left unmatched. Germline CDR1 reads MNHEY; CDR2 reads SMNVEV (reference sequence).

The V and J genes are TRBV25-1 and TRBJ1-1; a possible D gene is TRBD1 (6 bases). Germline CDR1 MGHDK, CDR2 SYGVNS. V was trimmed by 2 bases and J by 5 bases, leaving 12 bases between them. The CDR3 is made up of 14 amino acids. The CDR3, as DNA: TGTGCCAGCAGTGAAGCACAGGGAAGGACTGAAGCTTTCTTT. Protein sequence: CASSEAQGRTEAFF. Based on the CDR3 plus reference TRBV25-1 and TRBJ1-1, the full variable domain is EADIYQTPRYLVIGTGKKITLECSQTMGHDKMYWYQQDPGMELHLIHYSYGVNSTEKGDLSSESTVSRIRTEHFPLTLESARPSHTSQYLCASSEAQGRTEAFFGQGTRLTVV.

This rearrangement joins TRBV3-1 (or the pseudogene TRBV3-2) to TRBJ1-1; unclear D gene. CDR1 and CDR2 (germline): LGHDT, YNNKEL (reference sequence). The CDR3 is 12 residues long. V shed 6 bases and J shed 2 bases, with 7 bases lying between them. The CDR3 loop is CASSSRNTEAFF. Here the CDR3 DNA reads TGTGCCAGCAGTTCGAGAAACACTGAAGCTTTCTTT.

This chain uses TRBV5-6 with TRBJ2-5; D is perhaps TRBD1 (6 bases). Per germline, CDR1 SGHDT and CDR2 YYEEEE. The length of the CDR3 is 15 residues. The V end was cut by 4 bases, the J end by 5 bases, with 18 bases between. As DNA, the CDR3 is TGTGCCAGCAGCCGGACAGTTAGACTTGGGGAGACCCAGTACTTC. It codes for CASSRTVRLGETQYF.

V and J are TRBV2 and TRBJ2-7, with 7 bases fitting TRBD1. The CDR3 spans 14 residues. With 5 bases clipped from V and 3 bases from J, the junction kept 7 bases outside the gene matches. The germline gives CDR1 SNHLY, CDR2 FYNNEI. The CDR3 reads CASSIQGTGYEQYF. In nucleotides, the CDR3 is TGTGCCAGCAGTATACAGGGGACCGGCTACGAGCAGTACTTC.

V is TRBV18 and J is TRBJ2-1; D perhaps matches TRBD1 (5 bases). This CDR3 region has 13 residues. Germline V lookup: CDR1 KGHSH, CDR2 LQKENI. The V and J ends lost 2 bases and 5 bases respectively, with 7 bases between them. CDR3 in DNA: TGTGCCAGCTCACCAAGGGGCGACAATGAGCAGTTCTTC. This encodes CASSPRGDNEQFF.

This chain links TRBV7-8 with TRBJ1-4; TRBD1 agrees at 10 bases. From germline, CDR1 is SGHVS and CDR2 FQNEAQ. The CDR3 is made up of 16 amino acids. The trim removed 1 base at V and 5 bases at J, leaving 4 bases unmatched. CDR3 protein: CASSLVSGQGNEKLFF. The CDR3 DNA is TGTGCCAGCAGCTTAGTCTCGGGACAGGGGAATGAAAAACTGTTTTTT.

This clone was observed once. This chain links TRBV11-3 with TRBJ2-2; TRBD2 is a possible D gene (6 bases). V gave up 6 bases and J gave up 0 bases, with 11 bases separating them. Germline CDR1 is SGHNT and CDR2 is YENEEA. CDR3 length: 15 residues. CDR3: CASSRDSANTGELFF. CDR3 coding DNA: TGTGCCAGCAGTCGGGACTCCGCGAACACCGGGGAGCTGTTTTTT.